These T cell receptor beta chains were read from a single sample in a study of response to subunit inactivated influenza vaccine. One entry per CDR3 protein, called by TCRdb with MiXCR from the RT-PCR reads. The repertoire holds 500,000 to 600,000 distinct CDR3 sequences, 14% seen once, with 11% in the top ten. The material was PBMCs from blood, obtained 11 to 12 days after vaccination. The source is a man aged 45-65 years who received an inactivated influenza vaccine. The CDR3 runs from the conserved cysteine through the conserved F or W. Each record gives: CDR3 protein, CDR3 DNA, CDR3 length, D gene, J gene, V gene, clone size. A D gene is named only where the DNA matches it firmly. Only part of the rows carry a size: once, few, many, or a class if the clone is expanded.

CDR3: CASSQDRSAGAYNEQFF; DNA: TGCGCCAGCAGCCAAGATCGGTCTGCGGGGGCCTACAATGAGCAGTTCTTC; length: 17; D: TRBD2; J: TRBJ2-1; V: TRBV4-3; size: NA
CDR3: CASSVGANQPQHF; DNA: TGTGCCAGCAGTGTAGGCGCCAATCAGCCCCAGCATTTT; length: 13; D: NA; J: TRBJ1-5; V: TRBV25-1; size: few
CDR3: CASSLRQGAAGELFF; DNA: TGTGCCAGCAGTTTAAGGCAGGGGGCTGCCGGGGAGCTGTTTTTT; length: 15; D: TRBD1; J: TRBJ2-2; V: TRBV12-3/TRBV12-4; size: NA
CDR3: CASSLGNRVEEQYF; DNA: TGCGCCAGCAGCTTGGGGAACAGGGTTGAAGAGCAGTACTTC; length: 14; D: NA; J: TRBJ2-7; V: TRBV5-1; size: NA
CDR3: CAINLAGTDTQYF; DNA: TGTGCCATCAATCTAGCGGGAACAGATACGCAGTATTTT; length: 13; D: TRBD2; J: TRBJ2-3; V: TRBV10-3; size: few
CDR3: CASSPRLYSVETQYF; DNA: TGTGCCAGCAGCCCACGACTTTACAGCGTGGAGACCCAGTACTTC; length: 15; D: NA; J: TRBJ2-5; V: TRBV14; size: many
CDR3: CASSLRGTTDEAFF; DNA: TGTGCCAGCAGTTTACGGGGGACGACGGATGAAGCTTTCTTT; length: 14; D: NA; J: TRBJ1-1; V: TRBV12-3/TRBV12-4; size: few
CDR3: CASSLTSGQFF; DNA: TGTGCCAGCAGTTTGACTAGCGGGCAGTTCTTC; length: 11; D: TRBD2; J: TRBJ2-1; V: TRBV6-2/TRBV6-3; size: few
CDR3: CASSLPGVGLDTGELFF; DNA: TGCGCCAGCAGCTTGCCAGGGGTTGGCTTGGACACCGGGGAGCTGTTTTTT; length: 17; D: NA; J: TRBJ2-2; V: TRBV5-1; size: few
CDR3: CASSEAGGSPLHF; DNA: TGTGCCAGCAGTGAGGCGGGGGGTTCACCCCTCCACTTT; length: 13; D: NA; J: TRBJ1-6; V: TRBV6-1; size: NA
CDR3: CASRETSGSFNEQFF; DNA: TGTGCCAGCAGGGAAACTAGCGGGAGTTTTAATGAGCAGTTCTTC; length: 15; D: TRBD2; J: TRBJ2-1; V: TRBV2; size: many
CDR3: CASGRLAGPNGELFF; DNA: TGTGCCAGCGGGCGACTAGCGGGTCCAAACGGGGAGCTGTTTTTT; length: 15; D: TRBD2; J: TRBJ2-2; V: TRBV7-6; size: few
CDR3: CASTPLPGELFF; DNA: TGTGCCAGCACCCCCCTACCCGGGGAGCTGTTTTTT; length: 12; D: NA; J: TRBJ2-2; V: TRBV11-1; size: few
CDR3: CATSGDRGHGDQETQYF; DNA: TGTGCCACCAGTGGGGACAGGGGGCACGGTGACCAAGAGACCCAGTACTTC; length: 17; D: TRBD1; J: TRBJ2-5; V: TRBV24-1; size: NA
CDR3: CSAVRGTNQPQHF; DNA: TGCAGTGCGGTAAGGGGCACCAATCAGCCCCAGCATTTT; length: 13; D: NA; J: TRBJ1-5; V: TRBV20-1; size: NA
CDR3: CASSQVSRQGEQFF; DNA: TGCGCCAGCAGCCAAGTCTCTCGGCAGGGCGAGCAGTTCTTC; length: 14; D: NA; J: TRBJ2-1; V: TRBV4-3; size: few
CDR3: CASTEAGVLNEQYF; DNA: TGTGCCAGCACTGAGGCGGGAGTACTAAACGAGCAGTACTTC; length: 14; D: TRBD2; J: TRBJ2-7; V: TRBV6-1; size: few
CDR3: CASTTSGATYNEQFF; DNA: TGCGCCAGCACTACTAGCGGGGCCACCTACAATGAGCAGTTCTTC; length: 15; D: TRBD2; J: TRBJ2-1; V: TRBV5-1; size: few
CDR3: CASSLPQTASTDTQYF; DNA: TGTGCCAGCAGCTTACCCCAGACAGCTAGCACAGATACGCAGTATTTT; length: 16; D: NA; J: TRBJ2-3; V: TRBV7-8; size: NA
CDR3: CASSPGTSIPYEQYF; DNA: TGTGCCAGCTCCCCCGGGACTAGCATCCCGTACGAGCAGTACTTC; length: 15; D: TRBD2; J: TRBJ2-7; V: TRBV18; size: few
CDR3: CASSLAVLAGGPDTQYF; DNA: TGTGCCAGCAGTTTAGCGGTGCTAGCGGGGGGCCCAGATACGCAGTATTTT; length: 17; D: TRBD2; J: TRBJ2-3; V: TRBV12-3/TRBV12-4; size: NA
CDR3: CSASGRYEQYF; DNA: TGCAGTGCTAGTGGCCGGTACGAGCAGTACTTC; length: 11; D: NA; J: TRBJ2-7; V: TRBV20-1; size: NA
CDR3: CASSPSTGNNEQFF; DNA: TGTGCCAGCAGCCCTTCGACTGGAAACAATGAGCAGTTCTTC; length: 14; D: NA; J: TRBJ2-1; V: TRBV12-3/TRBV12-4; size: NA
CDR3: CASSQDLDYNEQFF; DNA: TGCGCCAGCAGCCAAGATTTGGACTACAATGAGCAGTTCTTC; length: 14; D: NA; J: TRBJ2-1; V: TRBV4-3; size: many
CDR3: CASSPAFAGGTGELFF; DNA: TGTGCCAGCAGTCCCGCCTTTGCCGGGGGCACCGGGGAGCTGTTTTTT; length: 16; D: NA; J: TRBJ2-2; V: TRBV27; size: few
CDR3: CASSRGWNSGELFF; DNA: TGTGCCAGCAGCCGGGGTTGGAATTCCGGGGAGCTGTTTTTT; length: 14; D: NA; J: TRBJ2-2; V: TRBV7-2; size: many
CDR3: CASSSGTPRDTQYF; DNA: TGTGCCAGCAGTTCCGGGACACCGCGGGATACGCAGTATTTT; length: 14; D: NA; J: TRBJ2-3; V: TRBV28; size: NA
CDR3: CASSLIWRTGTSYEQYF; DNA: TGTGCCAGCAGCTTAATCTGGAGGACAGGAACCTCCTACGAGCAGTACTTC; length: 17; D: TRBD1; J: TRBJ2-7; V: TRBV7-9; size: few
CDR3: CASSFARQGDHEQYF; DNA: TGTGCCAGCAGTTTTGCCCGACAGGGGGACCACGAGCAGTACTTC; length: 15; D: TRBD1; J: TRBJ2-7; V: TRBV12-3/TRBV12-4; size: few
CDR3: CASSFKQGRTEAFF; DNA: TGTGCCAGCAGCTTCAAACAGGGACGGACTGAAGCTTTCTTT; length: 14; D: NA; J: TRBJ1-1; V: TRBV3-1; size: many
CDR3: CASSVEPTKGTEAFF; DNA: TGTGCCAGCAGCGTAGAACCGACAAAGGGGACTGAAGCTTTCTTT; length: 15; D: NA; J: TRBJ1-1; V: TRBV9; size: NA
CDR3: CASSHLESKQYF; DNA: TGTGCCAGCAGCCACCTAGAATCGAAGCAGTACTTC; length: 12; D: NA; J: TRBJ2-7; V: TRBV6-6; size: NA
CDR3: CASSQSADYNEQFF; DNA: TGCGCCAGCAGTCAATCTGCAGACTACAATGAGCAGTTCTTC; length: 14; D: NA; J: TRBJ2-1; V: TRBV23-1; size: few
CDR3: CASSLGGLTYEQYF; DNA: TGTGCCAGCAGCTTAGGGGGACTTACCTACGAGCAGTACTTC; length: 14; D: NA; J: TRBJ2-7; V: TRBV7-9; size: few
CDR3: CSALRTGGKYEQYF; DNA: TGCAGTGCTCTCCGGACAGGGGGTAAATACGAGCAGTACTTC; length: 14; D: TRBD1; J: TRBJ2-7; V: TRBV20-1; size: NA
CDR3: CASSFHGTGGYNEQFF; DNA: TGTGCCAGCAGCTTTCATGGAACGGGCGGATACAATGAGCAGTTCTTC; length: 16; D: NA; J: TRBJ2-1; V: TRBV7-9; size: NA
CDR3: CASSPQLTQYF; DNA: TGTGCCAGCAGCCCACAATTGACCCAGTACTTC; length: 11; D: NA; J: TRBJ2-5; V: TRBV7-2; size: NA
CDR3: CASSIGLAGDWGNEQFF; DNA: TGTGCCAGCAGTATAGGACTAGCGGGAGACTGGGGTAATGAGCAGTTCTTC; length: 17; D: TRBD2; J: TRBJ2-1; V: TRBV28; size: many
CDR3: CSARDGVGGTGELFF; DNA: TGCAGTGCTAGAGACGGCGTCGGGGGCACCGGGGAGCTGTTTTTT; length: 15; D: NA; J: TRBJ2-2; V: TRBV20-1; size: NA
CDR3: CASSYNRGDEQFF; DNA: TGTGCCAGCAGTTATAACCGCGGGGATGAGCAGTTCTTC; length: 13; D: NA; J: TRBJ2-1; V: TRBV6-2/TRBV6-3; size: NA
CDR3: CASSFQGRYGYTF; DNA: TGTGCCAGCAGTTTTCAGGGGCGCTATGGCTACACCTTC; length: 13; D: NA; J: TRBJ1-2; V: TRBV28; size: few
CDR3: CSAPGTPEGQYF; DNA: TGCAGTGCCCCTGGGACTCCCGAGGGCCAGTACTTC; length: 12; D: NA; J: TRBJ2-5; V: TRBV20-1; size: many
CDR3: CASNHRTESYEQYF; DNA: TGTGCCAGCAATCATAGGACAGAGTCCTACGAGCAGTACTTC; length: 14; D: NA; J: TRBJ2-7; V: TRBV6-2/TRBV6-3; size: few
CDR3: CASSLAGAEAFF; DNA: TGTGCCAGCAGCTTAGCGGGGGCTGAAGCTTTCTTT; length: 12; D: NA; J: TRBJ1-1; V: TRBV7-9; size: NA
CDR3: CAISVQWAYEQYF; DNA: TGTGCCATCAGTGTCCAGTGGGCCTACGAGCAGTACTTC; length: 13; D: NA; J: TRBJ2-7; V: TRBV10-3; size: NA
CDR3: CASSLGYPGELFF; DNA: TGTGCCAGCAGCTTAGGGTACCCCGGGGAGCTGTTTTTT; length: 13; D: NA; J: TRBJ2-2; V: TRBV7-2; size: few
CDR3: CASSQALKETQYF; DNA: TGCGCCAGCAGCCAAGCCCTCAAGGAGACCCAGTACTTC; length: 13; D: NA; J: TRBJ2-5; V: TRBV5-1; size: many
CDR3: CASSLAGTGANYGYTF; DNA: TGTGCCAGCAGCTTAGCGGGGACAGGGGCCAACTATGGCTACACCTTC; length: 16; D: TRBD1; J: TRBJ1-2; V: TRBV7-2; size: few
CDR3: CASGSGTANTEAFF; DNA: TGTGCTAGTGGTTCAGGGACGGCGAACACTGAAGCTTTCTTT; length: 14; D: NA; J: TRBJ1-1; V: TRBV12-5; size: NA
CDR3: CATSDYLYNEQFF; DNA: TGTGCCACCTCCGACTATCTGTACAATGAGCAGTTCTTC; length: 13; D: NA; J: TRBJ2-1; V: TRBV24-1; size: NA
CDR3: CASSLWGKEQYF; DNA: TGTGCCAGCAGTTTATGGGGAAAGGAGCAGTACTTC; length: 12; D: NA; J: TRBJ2-7; V: TRBV12-3/TRBV12-4; size: few